These 22 T cell receptor beta chains were sequenced from one sample in a study of response to subunit inactivated influenza vaccine. Using its own MiXCR run on the RT-PCR reads, TCRdb lists one record per CDR3 protein. Of roughly 790,000 distinct CDR3 sequences in the sample, over 20% were seen once. This specimen consisted of PBMCs from blood, obtained about 5 days after vaccination. These receptor sequences come from a man between 50 and 59 years old who received an inactivated influenza vaccine.

This clonotype was detected a few times. The chain combines TRBV12-3 or TRBV12-4 with TRBJ1-2; D call uncertain. V gave up 6 bases and J gave up 3 bases, with 17 bases separating them. This CDR3 spans 15 amino acids. The CDR3 nucleotides read TGTGCCAGCAGCGAGACTCTCACCCCTGACTATGGCTACACCTTC. Translating gives CASSETLTPDYGYTF.

The chain is built from TRBV30 and TRBJ1-1, with a weak D call TRBD1 (5 bases). Germline V gene sequence: CDR1 GTSNPN, CDR2 SVGIG (reference sequence). Trimming removed 0 bases at V and 11 bases at J, with 10 bases between. The CDR3 is made up of 11 amino acids. The CDR3 spells CAWSVEGVAFF. In DNA, the CDR3 is TGTGCCTGGAGTGTGGAAGGGGTGGCTTTCTTT.

V is TRBV20-1 and J is TRBJ2-1; TRBD2 matches 8 bases. Looked up from germline, CDR1 is DFQATT and CDR2 is SNEGSKA (reference sequence). The CDR3 extends over 15 amino acids. J lost 4 bases, V lost 1 base, and 6 bases had no gene match. DNA of the CDR3: TGCAGTGCTAGAGTTATAGCGGGACCGTACAATGAGCAGTTCTTC. Residues: CSARVIAGPYNEQFF.

This clonotype has just a few counts. The gene calls are TRBV18 and TRBJ2-5; no clear D gene. Trimming stripped 7 bases from V and 0 bases from J, with 15 bases between. This CDR3 comprises 15 residues. Germline V CDR1 and CDR2: KGHSH, LQKENI. CDR3 in amino acids: CASFRSSSYQETQYF. As DNA, the CDR3 is TGTGCCAGCTTCCGATCCTCCTCCTACCAAGAGACCCAGTACTTC.

This clonotype was detected ten times or more. The V and J genes are TRBV2 and TRBJ2-7; 11 bases are shared with TRBD1. J lost 6 bases, V lost 3 bases, and 4 bases had no gene match. The CDR3 length is 14 residues. Germline CDR1 reads SNHLY; CDR2 reads FYNNEI. The CDR3 DNA follows: TGTGCCAGCAGTGATCCGGGACAGGGGGTCGAGCAGTACTTC. This sequence encodes CASSDPGQGVEQYF.

The rearrangement links TRBV27 to TRBJ1-1, with a possible D match to TRBD1 (5 bases). The CDR3 length is 11 residues. Trimming shortened V by 4 bases and J by 7 bases, and 7 bases separated the two germline ends. Looked up from germline, CDR1 is MNHEY and CDR2 is SMNVEV (reference sequence). The CDR3 DNA sequence: TGTGCCAGCAGTTGGGGCGGTGAAGCTTTCTTT. It yields the protein CASSWGGEAFF.

V is TRBV10-3 and J is TRBJ2-3; 7 bases match TRBD1. The CDR3 length is 15 residues. Trimming took 4 bases from V and 0 from J; bases not matched to a gene: 4. The germline V gene encodes CDR1 ENHRY and CDR2 SYGVKD. This CDR3 reads CAISGGQSSTDTQYF. CDR3 DNA: TGTGCCATCAGTGGGGGACAGTCGAGCACAGATACGCAGTATTTT.

This chain connects TRBV12-3 or TRBV12-4 to TRBJ1-2; the D gene is possibly TRBD1 (5 bases). V lost 6 bases and J lost 5, with 13 bases in between. This CDR3 is built from 13 residues. The CDR3 loop reads CASRGVGEYGYTF. The CDR3 DNA follows: TGTGCCAGCAGAGGGGTGGGGGAGTATGGCTACACCTTC.

The table lists this clonotype with a few counts. The chain employs TRBV20-1 and TRBJ2-1, with 13 bases lining up with TRBD2. Unmatched junction bases numbered 9, after V lost 4 bases and J lost 6 bases. The germline V gene encodes CDR1 DFQATT and CDR2 SNEGSKA (reference sequence). CDR3 size: 16 residues. CDR3 sequence (DNA): TGCAGTGCTACCAGTTGGGGGACTAGCGGGGCCAATGAGCAGTTCTTC. It specifies CSATSWGTSGANEQFF.

This chain links TRBV7-2 with TRBJ2-3; D may be TRBD1 (6 bases). From germline, CDR1 is SGHTA and CDR2 FQGNSA. The ends were cut back, 0 bases at V and 2 bases at J, with 12 bases in the middle. CDR3 length: 16 amino acids. Here the CDR3 DNA reads TGTGCCAGCAGCTTAGCTGGACAGATTATCACAGATACGCAGTATTTT. Protein product: CASSLAGQIITDTQYF.

The chain employs TRBV4-3 and TRBJ2-1, with D possibly called TRBD1 or TRBD2 (5 bases each). Trimming pared 0 bases from V and 0 bases from J, leaving 12 bases between. This CDR3 is 17 amino acids long. Per the germline V gene, CDR1 is LGHNA and CDR2 is YSLEER. The chain's CDR3 is CASSQEGWGSSYNEQFF. In DNA, the CDR3 is TGCGCCAGCAGCCAAGAGGGGTGGGGGAGCTCCTACAATGAGCAGTTCTTC.

The table lists this clonotype with a few counts. The V call is TRBV30, the J call TRBJ1-2; D is perhaps TRBD1 (5 bases). With 4 bases removed from V and 4 bases from J, the gap between germline ends came to 13 bases. There are 13 residues in the CDR3. The V gene's germline CDR1 is GTSNPN and CDR2 SVGIG (reference sequence). This CDR3 reads CAWTGGGAYGYTF. The CDR3 DNA is TGTGCCTGGACTGGTGGGGGTGCCTATGGCTACACCTTC.

V is TRBV6-1 and J is TRBJ2-6; D remains ambiguous. Germline values: CDR1 MNHNS, CDR2 SASEGT. Trimming left V 7 bases short and J 0 bases short, with 7 bases between. CDR3 length equals 14 residues. CDR3 DNA sequence: TGTGCCAGCACCATAGGCTCTGGGGCCAACGTCCTGACTTTC. Amino acids: CASTIGSGANVLTF.

This clonotype appeared a single time. V usage is TRBV7-2 and J usage is TRBJ2-2; D is ambiguous. V was clipped by 1 base and J by 4 bases, with 4 bases between them. Germline-derived CDR1 and CDR2 are SGHTA and FQGNSA. CDR3 length equals 13 residues. CDR3 in amino acids: CASSLVITGELFF. The CDR3, as DNA: TGTGCCAGCAGCTTAGTTATCACCGGGGAGCTGTTTTTT.

This rearrangement joins TRBV10-3 to TRBJ2-7; D is possibly TRBD2 (7 bases). This CDR3 comprises 12 residues. Trimming stripped 4 bases from V and 12 bases from J, with 16 bases between. CDR1 and CDR2 (germline): ENHRY, SYGVKD. The DNA for the CDR3 is TGTGCCATCAGTGGCGGGGGCAGCTCCATGTACTTC. Translation: CAISGGGSSMYF.

This clonotype was picked up a small number of times. The chain employs TRBV5-1 and TRBJ2-5; no firm D call. CDR3 length: 13 amino acids. Germline values: CDR1 SGHRS, CDR2 YFSETQ. V gave up 0 bases and J gave up 4 bases, with 7 bases separating them. The CDR3 DNA sequence: TGCGCCAGCAGCTTGGTTACTGTAGAGACCCAGTACTTC. Its protein is CASSLVTVETQYF.

There are a few counts of this clonotype. This chain connects TRBV29-1 to TRBJ2-2; 11 bases are a match to TRBD1. Germline V gene data show CDR1 as SQVTM and CDR2 as ANQGSEA. The CDR3 spans 16 residues. V lost 2 bases, J lost 5 bases, and 7 bases stayed unmatched. This CDR3 reads CSVELRDRGNTGELFF. The CDR3 DNA reads as TGCAGCGTTGAACTCCGGGACAGGGGGAATACCGGGGAGCTGTTTTTT.

This clonotype has ten or more counts. The rearrangement links TRBV20-1 to TRBJ1-1, with 7 nucleotides matching TRBD1. CDR1 is DFQATT and CDR2 is SNEGSKA in the germline V gene (reference sequence). This CDR3 region has 15 residues. The trim removed 3 bases at V and 5 bases at J, leaving 12 bases unmatched. The CDR3 nucleotides read TGCAGTGCTAGGGACCTAGACAGGGCAAGGACTGAAGCTTTCTTT. It is translated as CSARDLDRARTEAFF.

This clonotype was seen a few times. V and J are TRBV12-3 or TRBV12-4 and TRBJ2-1, with TRBD1 as a possible D gene (6 bases). The CDR3 has 15 amino acids. V lost 3 bases, J lost 8 bases, and 17 bases lay in between. For the CDR3, the DNA is TGTGCCAGCAGTTTCGCTTCACAGGGAAGCGATGAGCAGTTCTTC. Protein product: CASSFASQGSDEQFF.

The chain is built from TRBV29-1 and TRBJ2-7, with D possibly being TRBD1 (7 bases). CDR1 and CDR2 from the germline V gene are SQVTM and ANQGSEA. V was clipped by 4 bases and J by 2 bases, with 15 bases between them. The CDR3 sequence is 14 residues long. CDR3 DNA sequence: TGCAGCGTTGGTCCAGGGGGGACCCCCTACGAGCAGTACTTC. Amino acids: CSVGPGGTPYEQYF.

The chain joins TRBV7-9 to TRBJ2-1, with 8 bases that match TRBD2. Losses at the gene ends were 0 bases for V and 4 bases for J; bases not matched to a gene: 5. There are 16 residues in the CDR3. Looked up from germline, CDR1 is SEHNR and CDR2 is FQNEAQ (reference sequence). DNA of the CDR3: TGTGCCAGCAGCTTAGCGCAACTAGCGGATTACAATGAGCAGTTCTTC. This sequence encodes CASSLAQLADYNEQFF.

The chain uses TRBV11-2 and TRBJ1-1, with 7 bases matching TRBD1. With V trimmed by 4 bases and J by 5 bases, 7 bases remained unmatched. The length of the CDR3 is 14 residues. CDR1 SGHAT and CDR2 FQNNGV come from the germline V gene. In nucleotides, the CDR3 is TGTGCCAGCAGCTGGGGACAGTTCGGTACTGAAGCTTTCTTT. Its translation: CASSWGQFGTEAFF.